This TCR beta chain originates from a study of blood T cell repertoires in COVID-19. TCRdb keeps only in-frame clones here, not all; method: immunoSEQ multiplex PCR. Of 170,000 or so clones listed, around nine tenths are singletons. This CDR3 region has 17 residues. Trimming took 5 bases from V and 3 from J, leaving 19 bases between them. CDR1 SGHTA and CDR2 FQGNSA come from the germline V gene. This rearrangement joins TRBV7-2 to TRBJ2-2; possible D gene TRBD2, 7 bases. The specimen sequenced was peripheral blood. The clonotype was recovered from a man aged 60 to 69 with COVID-19, enrolled during active disease. The CDR3 DNA is TGTGCCAGCAGCCTCATGGGGGGGACACTCTACACCGGGGAGCTGTTTTTT. It is translated as CASSLMGGTLYTGELFF.